This T cell receptor beta chain stems from a study of cytomegalovirus exposure and HLA in healthy donors (dated 2017 in TCRdb). Study-level background: According to a later analysis, one platform produced both the roughly 110 validation repertoires and the approximately 600 repertoires of the first cohort. The aim of the study was to test whether cataloging public T cell receptors could identify signatures of past pathogen exposure. A separate validation cohort of about 110 different subjects was used in addition to the roughly 700-subject first cohort. To predict cytomegalovirus infection status, the study brought together high-throughput TCR immunosequencing, statistical association of individual TCRs with disease status, and machine learning. What the research found in general, with its limitations: Three of the identified cytomegalovirus-associated TCR beta chains were confirmed in vitro to be specific for cytomegalovirus antigens. The authors suggested that the approach could potentially be extended to other disease states and immunological phenotypes. Of the cluster scores, about 94% were above 0 in a later analysis, which found that TCRs clustered in the first cohort also tended to co-occur in the roughly 130 validation repertoires. The study listed 164 TCR beta chains as associated with cytomegalovirus. A later analysis had no HLA typing for the validation cohort, so co-occurrence there was scored across all 110 or so repertoires. Across donors, most TCR sequences were observed very rarely, whereas some public TCRs were present in many individuals. Cytomegalovirus status was reported to be diagnosed by the classifier with high specificity and sensitivity in both the original and validation cohorts.

The donors belonged to the validation cohort of over a hundred subjects, which was separate from the 666-subject first cohort. The germline V gene (reference sequence) supplies CDR1 WNHNN and CDR2 SYGVQD. Compared with germline, V lacks 6 bases and J lacks 5 bases; bases without a gene match: 12. The CDR3 covers 15 residues, taking in both the cysteine and the phenylalanine. The only DNA kept is the CDR3, 45 bases in frame from the first base. The library came from the immunoSEQ multiplex PCR assay. Regarding the original processing steps: A statistical classification framework was built to diagnose cytomegalovirus status from the catalog of TCR beta chain sequences. TCRdb mirrors the immuneACCESS table, restricted to in-frame sequences. Some clones are absent from its copies; in checked studies, under half trace to an unresolved V gene, and the reason for the others is unknown. The V and J calls and clone size are taken from that table; D and trimming were inferred from the DNA. This sample lists tens of thousands of clones; nearly 95% were detected once. In total, the top ten clones hold around 2.1% of the sample.

As for this clone: It lacks a known antigen. Base qualities are not at hand, and no much larger clone is one base apart.

Sequenced input: PBMCs. Recombination connected TRBV10-1 to TRBJ1-1; TRBD1 agrees with 7 junctional bases. The receptor's source is a woman between 18 and 29 years old in good health and CMV-seronegative. The sequence in DNA is TGCGCCAGCAGCTGTACACAGGGGAAAGGGACTGAAGCTTTCTTT. This yields the protein CASSCTQGKGTEAFF.